Described below is a single T cell receptor (beta chain) sequence and its context. Antigen specificity is unknown. Per germline, CDR1 MNHNS and CDR2 SASEGT. J lost 2 bases, V lost 4 bases, and 4 bases had no gene match. CDR3 size: 14 residues. Generated by immunoSEQ multiplex PCR, the TCRdb table keeps only in-frame clones and is missing some. The sample holds a few million clones, more than 90% seen once. The data stem from a study of shared clonotypes between healthy human individuals. Points from the study as a whole: In contrast to clonotypes shared by all four donors, non-shared clonotypes had lower generation probabilities. At large depth, rarefaction still showed sorted-subset sequencing to be incomplete.

This chain uses TRBV6-1 with TRBJ2-7, with TRBD2 identical over 8 bases. Sequencing was performed on naive CD4+ T cells sorted from blood. The subset was: CD45RA+ positively selected. The origin of this receptor is a young man in good health. CDR3: CASSGGLGAYEQYF. As DNA, the CDR3 is TGTGCCAGCAGTGGGGGACTAGGGGCCTACGAGCAGTACTTC.